Described below is a single TCR beta chain sequence and its context. Measured with immunoSEQ multiplex PCR; TCRdb has only the in-frame clones, and not every one. Here the sample spans 95,000 to 150,000 clones, 60% to 85% being singletons. The source of the sample is a study of blood T cell repertoires in COVID-19. The sequence came from a man between 65 and 80 years old with acute or convalescent COVID-19. Material: peripheral blood.

This CDR3 is CSARSIGYTF. The DNA of the CDR3 is TGCAGTGCTAGATCCATCGGCTACACCTTC. V gene TRBV20-1 combines with J gene TRBJ1-2, with unresolved D. Germline V gene data show CDR1 as DFQATT and CDR2 as SNEGSKA (reference sequence). The length of the CDR3 is 10 residues. The V end was cut by 2 bases, the J end by 8 bases, with 6 bases between.